This entry features one TCR beta chain sequence. Here immunoSEQ multiplex PCR was the method, and the copy in TCRdb shows in-frame clones only, minus some. The repertoire consists of about 450,000 clones, with 89% occurring once and the leading ten covering roughly 2.5%. Treatment defined: 19 received Ad26.COV2.S at low or high dose, single or two shots; a few received placebo; per-sample allocation not given. Collection of samples fell on day 63 after the first vaccine or placebo injection. The entry originates in a study of Ad26.COV2.S vaccination and SARS-CoV-2 variants. The source is a person aged 18 to 59 who received the Ad26.COV2.S COVID-19 vaccine or a placebo. This material consisted of peripheral blood, taken in a trial of Ad26.COV2.S vaccine versus placebo.

The CDR3 region has the DNA TGTGCCAGCAGCCGAGGGACAGGGGCCATCGAGACCCAGTACTTC. Translating gives CASSRGTGAIETQYF. The J gene is TRBJ2-5, the V gene TRBV7-8, with 10 bases aligning to TRBD1. V was pared by 5 bases and J by 5 bases, with 8 bases of the junction left unmatched. Germline V gene sequence: CDR1 SGHVS, CDR2 FQNEAQ. The CDR3 is made up of 15 amino acids.